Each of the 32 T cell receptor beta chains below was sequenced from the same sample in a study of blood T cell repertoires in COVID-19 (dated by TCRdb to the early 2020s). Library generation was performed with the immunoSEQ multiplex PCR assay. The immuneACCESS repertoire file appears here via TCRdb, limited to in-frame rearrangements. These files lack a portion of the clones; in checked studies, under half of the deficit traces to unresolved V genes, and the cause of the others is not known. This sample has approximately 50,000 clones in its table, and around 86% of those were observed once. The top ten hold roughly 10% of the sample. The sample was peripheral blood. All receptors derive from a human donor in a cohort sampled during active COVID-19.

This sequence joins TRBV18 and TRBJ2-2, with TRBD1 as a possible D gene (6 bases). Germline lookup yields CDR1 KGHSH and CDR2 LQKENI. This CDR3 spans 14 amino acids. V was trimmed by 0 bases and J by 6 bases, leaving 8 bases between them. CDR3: CASSPPGGPGELFF. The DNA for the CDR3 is TGTGCCAGCTCACCACCTGGGGGCCCCGGGGAGCTGTTTTTT. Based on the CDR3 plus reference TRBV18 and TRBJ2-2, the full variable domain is NAGVMQNPRHLVRRRGQEARLRCSPMKGHSHVYWYRQLPEEGLKFMVYLQKENIIDESGMPKERFSAEFPKEGPSILRIQQVVRGDSAAYFCASSPPGGPGELFFGEGSRLTVL.

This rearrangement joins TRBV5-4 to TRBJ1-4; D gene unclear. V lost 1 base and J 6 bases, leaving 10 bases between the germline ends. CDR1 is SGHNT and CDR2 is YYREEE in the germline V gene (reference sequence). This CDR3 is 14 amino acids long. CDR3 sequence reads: CASSLPGVDEKLFF. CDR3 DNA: TGTGCCAGCAGCTTGCCCGGGGTGGATGAAAAACTGTTTTTT.

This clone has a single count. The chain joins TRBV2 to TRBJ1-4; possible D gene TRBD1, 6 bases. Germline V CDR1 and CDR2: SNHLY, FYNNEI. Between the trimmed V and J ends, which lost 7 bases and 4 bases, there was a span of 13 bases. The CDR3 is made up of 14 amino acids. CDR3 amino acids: CASIAQGFNEKLFF. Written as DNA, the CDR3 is TGTGCCAGCATTGCACAGGGTTTTAATGAAAAACTGTTTTTT.

CDR3 amino acids: CASSVGSAGGWADTQYF. The CDR3 bases are TGTGCCAGCAGCGTAGGGTCGGCGGGAGGGTGGGCAGATACGCAGTATTTT. The J gene is TRBJ2-3, the V gene TRBV9; 9 positions match TRBD2. Germline V gene sequence: CDR1 SGDLS, CDR2 YYNGEE. This CDR3 has 17 amino acids. The V segment lost 0 bases and the J segment 4 bases; nucleotides outside the gene matches: 9. Full variable domain (missing parts from reference TRBV9 and TRBJ2-3): DSGVTQTPKHLITATGQRVTLRCSPRSGDLSVYWYQQSLDQGLQFLIQYYNGEERAKGNILERFSAQQFPDLHSELNLSSLELGDSALYFCASSVGSAGGWADTQYFGPGTRLTVL.

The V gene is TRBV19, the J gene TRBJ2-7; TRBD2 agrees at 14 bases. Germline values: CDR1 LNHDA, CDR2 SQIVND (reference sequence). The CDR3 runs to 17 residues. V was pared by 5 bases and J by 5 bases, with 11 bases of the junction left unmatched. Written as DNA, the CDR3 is TGTGCCAGTAGTCCCTCCCCCGGACTAGCGGGAGGACACGAGCAGTACTTC. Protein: CASSPSPGLAGGHEQYF.

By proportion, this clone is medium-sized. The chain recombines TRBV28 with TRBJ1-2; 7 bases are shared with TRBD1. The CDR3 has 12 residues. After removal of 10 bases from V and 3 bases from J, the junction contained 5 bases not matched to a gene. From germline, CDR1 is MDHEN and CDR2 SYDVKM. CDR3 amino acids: CATNRGDYGYTF. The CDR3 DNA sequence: TGTGCCACCAACAGGGGTGACTATGGCTACACCTTC.

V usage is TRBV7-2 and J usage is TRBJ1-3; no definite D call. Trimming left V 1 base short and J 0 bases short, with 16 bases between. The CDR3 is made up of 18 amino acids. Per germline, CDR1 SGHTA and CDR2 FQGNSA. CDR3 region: CASSLEAVRSSSGNTIYF. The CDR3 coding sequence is TGTGCCAGCAGCTTAGAGGCCGTCAGGTCGAGCTCTGGAAACACCATATATTTT.

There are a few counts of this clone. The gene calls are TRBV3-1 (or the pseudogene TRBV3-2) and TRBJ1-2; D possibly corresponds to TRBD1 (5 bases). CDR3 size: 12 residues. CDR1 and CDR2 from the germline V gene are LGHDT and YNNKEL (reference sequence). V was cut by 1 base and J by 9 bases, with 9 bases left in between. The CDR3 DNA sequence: TGTGCCAGCAGCCAAGGGGAGGGGAGCTACACCTTC. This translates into CASSQGEGSYTF.

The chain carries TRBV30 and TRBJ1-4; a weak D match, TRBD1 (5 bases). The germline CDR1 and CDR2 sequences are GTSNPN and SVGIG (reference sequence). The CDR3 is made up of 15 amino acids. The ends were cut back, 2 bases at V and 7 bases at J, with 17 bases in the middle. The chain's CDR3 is CAWSHPSGLSEKLFF. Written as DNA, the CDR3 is TGTGCCTGGAGTCACCCATCAGGGCTGAGTGAAAAACTGTTTTTT.

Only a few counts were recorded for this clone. This CDR3 reads CASSFINEQFF. The CDR3, as DNA: TGTGCCAGCAGTTTCATTAATGAGCAGTTCTTC. The genes are TRBV12-3 or TRBV12-4 and TRBJ2-1; no firm D call. CDR3 size: 11 residues. The germline V and J ends were trimmed by 3 bases and 7 bases, with 4 bases remaining between them.

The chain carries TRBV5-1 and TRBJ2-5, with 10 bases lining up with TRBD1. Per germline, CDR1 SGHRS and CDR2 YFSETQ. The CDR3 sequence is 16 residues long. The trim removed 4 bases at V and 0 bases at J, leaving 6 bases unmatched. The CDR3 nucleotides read TGCGCCAGCAGCGTGGGACAGGGGTTGTACCAAGAGACCCAGTACTTC. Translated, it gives CASSVGQGLYQETQYF.

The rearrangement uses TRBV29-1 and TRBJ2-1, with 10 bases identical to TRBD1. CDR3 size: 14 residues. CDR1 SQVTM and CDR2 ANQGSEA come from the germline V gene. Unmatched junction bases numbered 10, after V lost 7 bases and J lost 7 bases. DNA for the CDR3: TGCAGCGCAACCCTCGGGACAGGGGAGAATGAGCAGTTCTTC. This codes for CSATLGTGENEQFF.

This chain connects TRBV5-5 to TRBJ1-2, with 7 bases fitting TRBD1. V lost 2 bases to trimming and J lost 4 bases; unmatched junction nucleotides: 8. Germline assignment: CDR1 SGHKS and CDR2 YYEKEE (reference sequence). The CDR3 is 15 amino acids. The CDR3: CASSFKTGSSYGYTF. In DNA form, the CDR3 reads TGTGCCAGCAGCTTCAAGACAGGGAGCAGCTATGGCTACACCTTC.

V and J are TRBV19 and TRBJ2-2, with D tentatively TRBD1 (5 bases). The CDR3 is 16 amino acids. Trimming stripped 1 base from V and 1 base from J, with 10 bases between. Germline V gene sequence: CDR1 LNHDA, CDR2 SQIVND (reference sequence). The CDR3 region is CASSIVVRVNTGELFF. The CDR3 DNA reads TGTGCCAGTAGTATAGTAGTCAGGGTGAACACCGGGGAGCTGTTTTTT.

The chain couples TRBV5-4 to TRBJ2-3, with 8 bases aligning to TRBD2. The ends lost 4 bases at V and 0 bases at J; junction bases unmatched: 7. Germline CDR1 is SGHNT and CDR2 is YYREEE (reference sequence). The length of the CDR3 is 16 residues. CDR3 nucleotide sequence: TGTGCCAGCAGCCCGAGACTAGCGCCAAGCACAGATACGCAGTATTTT. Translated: CASSPRLAPSTDTQYF.

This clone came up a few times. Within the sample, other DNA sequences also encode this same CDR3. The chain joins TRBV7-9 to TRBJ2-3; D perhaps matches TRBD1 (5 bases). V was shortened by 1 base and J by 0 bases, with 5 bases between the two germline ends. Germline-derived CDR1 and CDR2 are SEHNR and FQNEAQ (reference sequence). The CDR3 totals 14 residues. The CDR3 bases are TGTGCCAGCAGCTTAGAGGGGAGCACAGATACGCAGTATTTT. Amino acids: CASSLEGSTDTQYF.

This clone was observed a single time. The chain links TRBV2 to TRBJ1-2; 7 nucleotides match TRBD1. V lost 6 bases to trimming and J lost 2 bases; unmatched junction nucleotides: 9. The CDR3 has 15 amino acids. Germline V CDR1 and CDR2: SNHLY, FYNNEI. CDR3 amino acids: CASSKDDRANYGYTF. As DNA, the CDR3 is TGTGCCAGCAGCAAGGATGACAGGGCGAACTATGGCTACACCTTC.

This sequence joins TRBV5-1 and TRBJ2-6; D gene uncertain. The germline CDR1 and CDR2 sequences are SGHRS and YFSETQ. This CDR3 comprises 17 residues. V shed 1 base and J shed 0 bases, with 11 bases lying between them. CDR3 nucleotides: TGCGCCAGCAGCTTGTTACTGTCCCCCTCTGGGGCCAACGTCCTGACTTTC. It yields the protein CASSLLLSPSGANVLTF.

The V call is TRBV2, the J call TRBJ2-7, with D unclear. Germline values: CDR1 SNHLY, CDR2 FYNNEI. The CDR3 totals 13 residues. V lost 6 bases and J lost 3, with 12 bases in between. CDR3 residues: CASSSSYFYEQYF. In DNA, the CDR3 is TGTGCCAGCAGCTCCTCCTATTTCTACGAGCAGTACTTC. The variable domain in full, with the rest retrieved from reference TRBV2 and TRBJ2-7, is EPEVTQTPSHQVTQMGQEVILRCVPISNHLYFYWYRQILGQKVEFLVSFYNNEISEKSEIFDDQFSVERPDGSNFTLKIRSTKLEDSAMYFCASSSSYFYEQYFGPGTRLTVT.

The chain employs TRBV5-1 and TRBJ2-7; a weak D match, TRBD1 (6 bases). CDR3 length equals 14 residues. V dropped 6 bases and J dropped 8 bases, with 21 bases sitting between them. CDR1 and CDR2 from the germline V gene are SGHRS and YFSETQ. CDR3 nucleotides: TGCGCCAGCAACCCGGAACCCACAGGGACGCAGCAGTACTTC. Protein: CASNPEPTGTQQYF.

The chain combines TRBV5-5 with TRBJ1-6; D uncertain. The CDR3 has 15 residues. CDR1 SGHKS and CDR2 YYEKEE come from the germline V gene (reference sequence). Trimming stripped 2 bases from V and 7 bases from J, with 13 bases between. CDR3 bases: TGTGCCAGCAGCTTTACGGGTGCGGGGAATTCACCCCTCCACTTT. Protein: CASSFTGAGNSPLHF. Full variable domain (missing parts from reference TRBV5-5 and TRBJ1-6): DAGVTQSPTHLIKTRGQQVTLRCSPISGHKSVSWYQQVLGQGPQFIFQYYEKEERGRGNFPDRFSARQFPNYSSELNVNALLLGDSALYLCASSFTGAGNSPLHFGNGTRLTVT.

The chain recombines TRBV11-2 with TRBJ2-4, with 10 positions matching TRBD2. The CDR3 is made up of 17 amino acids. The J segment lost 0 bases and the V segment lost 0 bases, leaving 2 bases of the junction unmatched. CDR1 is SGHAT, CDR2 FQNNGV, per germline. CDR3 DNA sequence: TGTGCCAGCAGCTTAGAGGGGACTAGCGTAGCCAAAAACATTCAGTACTTC. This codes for CASSLEGTSVAKNIQYF.

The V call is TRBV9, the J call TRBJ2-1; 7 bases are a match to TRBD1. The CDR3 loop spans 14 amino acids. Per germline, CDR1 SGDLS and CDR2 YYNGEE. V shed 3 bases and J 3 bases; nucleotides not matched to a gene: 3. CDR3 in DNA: TGTGCCAGCAGCGCAACAGGGGTCTACAATGAGCAGTTCTTC. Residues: CASSATGVYNEQFF.

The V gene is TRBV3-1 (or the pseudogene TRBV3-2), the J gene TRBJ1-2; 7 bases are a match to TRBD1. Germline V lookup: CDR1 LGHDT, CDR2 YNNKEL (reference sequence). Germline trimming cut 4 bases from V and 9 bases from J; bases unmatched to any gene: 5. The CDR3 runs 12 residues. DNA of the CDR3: TGTGCCAGCAGCCCGACAGGGACGAGCTACACCTTC. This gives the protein CASSPTGTSYTF.

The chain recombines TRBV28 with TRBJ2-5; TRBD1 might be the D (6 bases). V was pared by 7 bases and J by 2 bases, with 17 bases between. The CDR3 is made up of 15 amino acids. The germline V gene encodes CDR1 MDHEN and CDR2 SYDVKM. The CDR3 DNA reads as TGTGCCAGCAAACTATCAGGGGTTGGACAAGAGACCCAGTACTTC. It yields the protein CASKLSGVGQETQYF.

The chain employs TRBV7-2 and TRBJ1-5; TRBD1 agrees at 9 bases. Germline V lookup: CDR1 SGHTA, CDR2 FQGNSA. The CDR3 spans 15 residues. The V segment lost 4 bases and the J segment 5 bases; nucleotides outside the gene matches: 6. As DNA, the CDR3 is TGTGCCAGCAGCTATCGGACAGGGGTTGATCAGCCCCAGCATTTT. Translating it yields CASSYRTGVDQPQHF.

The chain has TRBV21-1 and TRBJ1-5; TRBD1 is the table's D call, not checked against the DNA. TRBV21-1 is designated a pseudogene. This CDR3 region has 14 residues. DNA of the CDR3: TGTTACAAGGGCAGGGGTCCTAGCAATCAGCCCCAGCATTTT. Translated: CYKGRGPSNQPQHF.

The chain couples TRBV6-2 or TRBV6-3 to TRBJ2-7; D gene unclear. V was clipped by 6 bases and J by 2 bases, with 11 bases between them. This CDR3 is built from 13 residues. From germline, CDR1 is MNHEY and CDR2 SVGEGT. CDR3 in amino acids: CASSPAEAYEQYF. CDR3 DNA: TGTGCCAGCAGCCCAGCAGAGGCCTACGAGCAGTACTTC.

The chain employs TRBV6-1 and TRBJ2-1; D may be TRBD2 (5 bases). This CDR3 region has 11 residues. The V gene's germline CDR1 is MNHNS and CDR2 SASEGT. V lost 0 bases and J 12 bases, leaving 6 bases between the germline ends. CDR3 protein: CASSEAGVQFF. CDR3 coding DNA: TGTGCCAGCAGTGAAGCGGGAGTGCAGTTCTTC.

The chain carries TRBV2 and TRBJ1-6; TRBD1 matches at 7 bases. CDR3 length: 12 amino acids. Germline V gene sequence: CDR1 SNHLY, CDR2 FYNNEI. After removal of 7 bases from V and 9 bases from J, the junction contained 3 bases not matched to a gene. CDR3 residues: CASNRGGSPLHF. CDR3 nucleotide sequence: TGTGCCAGCAACAGGGGCGGTTCACCCCTCCACTTT.

Written as DNA, the CDR3 is TGTGCCAGCAGGTTACTAGCGGGAAGGACCGGGGAGCTGTTTTTT. Protein product: CASRLLAGRTGELFF. The chain carries TRBV28 and TRBJ2-2, with TRBD2 matching over 10 bases. This CDR3 is 15 amino acids long. After removal of 6 bases from V and 5 bases from J, the junction contained 6 bases not matched to a gene. Germline V CDR1 and CDR2: MDHEN, SYDVKM.

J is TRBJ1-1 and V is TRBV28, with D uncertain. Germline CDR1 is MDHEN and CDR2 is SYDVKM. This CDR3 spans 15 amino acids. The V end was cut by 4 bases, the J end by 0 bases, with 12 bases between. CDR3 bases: TGTGCCAGCAGTTCTCAATCACAGTTGAACACTGAAGCTTTCTTT. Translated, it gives CASSSQSQLNTEAFF.